The 25 T cell receptor beta chains listed next were all sequenced from one sample in a study of cytomegalovirus exposure and HLA in healthy donors. Sequencing was performed with immunoSEQ multiplex PCR; in TCRdb, only in-frame clones are kept and a portion is missing. This table holds 130,000 or so clones, roughly 89% found once. The specimen sequenced was PBMCs. The origin of the receptors is a man aged 30 to 45 in good health and CMV-seronegative.

This chain joins TRBV7-6 and TRBJ2-5, with D possibly being TRBD2 (5 bases). Deletions cut 2 bases from V and 10 bases from J, with 17 bases between. The CDR3 contains 14 residues. Germline V gene data show CDR1 as SGHVS and CDR2 as FNYEAQ. CDR3 nucleotides: TGTGCCAGCAGCTTATTACACGGCTTGAGGGACCAGTACTTC. It yields the protein CASSLLHGLRDQYF. Looking up the rest from reference TRBV7-6 and TRBJ2-5 gives the full variable domain: GAGVSQSPRYKVTKRGQDVALRCDPISGHVSLYWYRQALGQGPEFLTYFNYEAQQDKSGLPNDRFSAERPEGSISTLTIQRTEQRDSAMYRCASSLLHGLRDQYFGPGTRLLVL.

The chain is built from TRBV7-6 and TRBJ2-5; 10 nucleotides agree with TRBD2. Trimming cost V 0 bases and J 2 bases; bases outside gene matches: 6. This CDR3 is 17 amino acids long. Germline lookup yields CDR1 SGHVS and CDR2 FNYEAQ. The CDR3: CASSLAVAGGWQETQYF. The CDR3 nucleotides are TGTGCCAGCAGCTTAGCCGTAGCGGGGGGATGGCAAGAGACCCAGTACTTC.

This chain joins TRBV29-1 and TRBJ1-1; 7 nucleotides line up with TRBD1. The CDR3 loop spans 14 amino acids. V shed 5 bases and J 1 base; nucleotides not matched to a gene: 7. CDR1 is SQVTM, CDR2 ANQGSEA, per germline. The CDR3: CSVLKQGWNTEAFF. As DNA, the CDR3 is TGCAGCGTTCTTAAACAGGGGTGGAACACTGAAGCTTTCTTT. The full variable domain, rest sourced from reference TRBV29-1 and TRBJ1-1, is SAVISQKPSRDICQRGTSLTIQCQVDSQVTMMFWYRQQPGQSLTLIATANQGSEATYESGFVIDKFPISRPNLTFSTLTVSNMSPEDSSIYLCSVLKQGWNTEAFFGQGTRLTVV.

This chain links TRBV4-1 with TRBJ1-5; D gene ambiguous. Germline V lookup: CDR1 MGHRA, CDR2 YSYEKL. The CDR3 covers 17 residues. Trimming shortened V by 0 bases and J by 0 bases, and 12 bases separated the two germline ends. The CDR3 here is CASSQDTAAPSNQPQHF. In nucleotides, the CDR3 is TGCGCCAGCAGCCAAGATACGGCGGCCCCTAGCAATCAGCCCCAGCATTTT.

This rearrangement joins TRBV18 to TRBJ2-3, with 8 bases aligning to TRBD1. Germline values: CDR1 KGHSH, CDR2 LQKENI. V trimming: 3 bases; J trimming: 0 bases; junction bases outside the gene matches: 5. The CDR3 consists of 16 residues. DNA of the CDR3: TGTGCCAGCTCACCGCTGGACAGGGCCAGCACAGATACGCAGTATTTT. This encodes CASSPLDRASTDTQYF.

The J gene is TRBJ2-3, the V gene TRBV10-3; 10 bases align to TRBD2. V shed 8 bases and J 1 base; nucleotides not matched to a gene: 9. Germline values: CDR1 ENHRY, CDR2 SYGVKD. The CDR3 has 16 amino acids. CDR3 coding DNA: TGTGCCATCTCCTACACCGGGACTAGCGGCACAGATACGCAGTATTTT. This gives the protein CAISYTGTSGTDTQYF.

CDR3 sequence (DNA): TGTGCCAGCAGTTTATTAGCAGCCACCGGGGAGCTGTTTTTT. Amino acid sequence: CASSLLAATGELFF. The V call is TRBV27, the J call TRBJ2-2; D gene unclear. Trimming shortened V by 1 base and J by 4 bases, and 7 bases separated the two germline ends. The CDR3 is made up of 14 amino acids. In germline, CDR1 is MNHEY, CDR2 SMNVEV (reference sequence).

This chain connects TRBV6-1 to TRBJ1-1; TRBD1 might be the D (6 bases). Germline CDR1 reads MNHNS; CDR2 reads SASEGT. V lost 4 bases to trimming and J lost 0 bases, with 12 bases between them. The CDR3 is 15 residues long. CDR3: CASSVVGTMNTEAFF. CDR3 in DNA: TGTGCCAGCAGTGTAGTTGGGACAATGAACACTGAAGCTTTCTTT.

The V and J genes are TRBV10-2 and TRBJ1-6; a weak D match, TRBD1 (5 bases). V was pared by 3 bases and J by 10 bases, with 13 bases between. The CDR3 is 14 residues long. Germline-derived CDR1 and CDR2 are WSHSY and SAAADI. The CDR3 bases are TGCGCCAGCAGTGATTCGGGAGGGGCCTCACCCCTCCACTTT. Encoded protein: CASSDSGGASPLHF.

This chain links TRBV2 with TRBJ1-2; TRBD1 is a possible D gene (5 bases). Germline loops: CDR1 SNHLY, CDR2 FYNNEI. This CDR3 spans 14 amino acids. The germline V and J ends were trimmed by 5 bases and 5 bases, with 15 bases remaining between them. This chain's CDR3 is CASSHIREEYGYTF. The CDR3 nucleotides read TGTGCCAGCAGTCATATCAGGGAAGAATATGGCTACACCTTC.

J is TRBJ1-1 and V is TRBV5-1; TRBD1 matches at 7 bases. CDR3 length: 12 residues. After removal of 0 bases from V and 7 bases from J, the junction contained 0 bases not matched to a gene. CDR1 is SGHRS, CDR2 YFSETQ, per germline. The CDR3 DNA sequence: TGCGCCAGCAGCTTGGGGACAGGTGAAGCTTTCTTT. The encoded protein is CASSLGTGEAFF.

The V gene is TRBV6-1, the J gene TRBJ1-4; possible D gene TRBD1, 6 bases. Germline CDR1 reads MNHNS; CDR2 reads SASEGT. The CDR3 sequence is 13 residues long. V was shortened by 10 bases and J by 5 bases, with 14 bases between the two germline ends. CDR3 bases: TGTGCCACCTTGAGACAGGTCAATGAAAAACTGTTTTTT. This sequence encodes CATLRQVNEKLFF.

This chain joins TRBV11-2 and TRBJ1-1, with D possibly TRBD1 on 6 matching bases. Trimming pared 3 bases from V and 5 bases from J, leaving 16 bases between. This CDR3 is 15 amino acids long. CDR1 and CDR2 from the germline V gene are SGHAT and FQNNGV. CDR3 sequence: CASSLGGPSGTEAFF. CDR3 in DNA: TGTGCCAGCAGCTTGGGGGGGCCGTCTGGTACTGAAGCTTTCTTT.

The genes are TRBV5-4 and TRBJ1-1; maybe TRBD1 (6 bases). CDR1 is SGHNT and CDR2 is YYREEE in the germline V gene (reference sequence). Trimming pared 2 bases from V and 3 bases from J, leaving 11 bases between. This CDR3 is built from 14 residues. The DNA of the CDR3 is TGTGCCAGCAGCTTAGGACAGACAGACACTGAAGCTTTCTTT. Translated: CASSLGQTDTEAFF.

The chain combines TRBV5-1 with TRBJ2-3; D not certain. This CDR3 is built from 14 residues. Germline lookup yields CDR1 SGHRS and CDR2 YFSETQ. The V and J ends lost 4 bases and 6 bases respectively, with 15 bases between them. The CDR3 bases are TGCGCCAGCAGCCCGGATGTACAGTCGGATACGCAGTATTTT. It encodes CASSPDVQSDTQYF.

The chain couples TRBV6-5 to TRBJ2-1; 7 bases map to TRBD1. Trimming removed 2 bases from V and 8 bases from J; junction bases left unmatched: 9. The CDR3 extends over 15 amino acids. Germline assignment: CDR1 MNHEY and CDR2 SVGAGI. CDR3 protein: CASSYSRQGGHEQFF. The CDR3 DNA sequence: TGTGCCAGCAGTTACAGCCGACAGGGTGGTCATGAGCAGTTCTTC.

This clone was seen a handful of times. V usage is TRBV15 and J usage is TRBJ2-7, with TRBD1 identical over 9 bases. Per germline, CDR1 LNHNV and CDR2 YYDKDF (reference sequence). The junction had 9 bases not matched to a gene; V was cut back by 4 bases and J by 5 bases. The CDR3 loop spans 15 amino acids. CDR3: CATSTTDRGFDEQYF. CDR3 bases: TGTGCCACCAGCACCACCGACAGGGGGTTCGACGAGCAGTACTTC.

The rearrangement links TRBV11-2 to TRBJ2-1, with D perhaps matching TRBD2 (5 bases). Germline CDR1 is SGHAT and CDR2 is FQNNGV. The CDR3 length is 13 residues. The ends were cut back, 5 bases at V and 7 bases at J, with 12 bases in the middle. CDR3 region: CASSPPSGNEQFF. The CDR3 bases are TGTGCCAGCAGCCCCCCTTCGGGGAATGAGCAGTTCTTC.

The chain combines TRBV7-9 with TRBJ2-1; maybe TRBD2 (6 bases). The V end lost 0 bases, the J end lost 6 bases, and 9 bases lay between the germline ends. The germline V gene encodes CDR1 SEHNR and CDR2 FQNEAQ (reference sequence). This CDR3 has 14 residues. The CDR3 nucleotides are TGTGCCAGCAGCTTAGCGAAGACTAGCAATGAGCAGTTCTTC. This encodes CASSLAKTSNEQFF.

This chain joins TRBV7-9 and TRBJ1-1; 10 bases are a match to TRBD1. V lost 5 bases, J lost 0 bases, and 3 bases stayed unmatched. Looked up from germline, CDR1 is SEHNR and CDR2 is FQNEAQ (reference sequence). The CDR3 consists of 15 residues. DNA of the CDR3: TGTGCCAGCAGCGAGACAGGGGGCTTGAACACTGAAGCTTTCTTT. This encodes CASSETGGLNTEAFF.

The J gene is TRBJ2-1, the V gene TRBV9, with D perhaps matching TRBD2 (5 bases). CDR3 length: 15 amino acids. The V gene's germline CDR1 is SGDLS and CDR2 YYNGEE. Trimming stripped 0 bases from V and 0 bases from J, with 7 bases between. The CDR3 loop is CASSVEAVSYNEQFF. The CDR3 DNA follows: TGTGCCAGCAGCGTAGAAGCGGTCTCCTACAATGAGCAGTTCTTC.

The chain couples TRBV7-2 to TRBJ2-7; 7 positions agree with TRBD1. The CDR3 has 18 amino acids. V lost 3 bases, J lost 5 bases, and 19 bases stayed unmatched. Germline V CDR1 and CDR2: SGHTA, FQGNSA. CDR3 loop: CASSFGAGPGTAPHEQYF. For the CDR3, the DNA is TGTGCCAGCAGCTTTGGGGCCGGTCCCGGGACAGCCCCCCACGAGCAGTACTTC.

This chain connects TRBV2 to TRBJ2-1; D may be TRBD1 (5 bases). The germline gives CDR1 SNHLY, CDR2 FYNNEI. This CDR3 is 15 amino acids long. V lost 6 bases and J 0 bases, leaving 12 bases between the germline ends. The CDR3 spells CASRLRAASYNEQFF. CDR3 sequence (DNA): TGTGCCAGCAGACTCAGGGCTGCCTCCTACAATGAGCAGTTCTTC.

This clone appeared once. The rearrangement uses TRBV28 and TRBJ2-2; no firm D call. The ends were cut back, 7 bases at V and 6 bases at J, with 15 bases in the middle. CDR3 size: 14 residues. Looked up from germline, CDR1 is MDHEN and CDR2 is SYDVKM. CDR3 sequence (DNA): TGTGCCAGCACCTCTGGTGGGCCTGCCGGGGAGCTGTTTTTT. Translating it yields CASTSGGPAGELFF.

This clone was seen just once. J is TRBJ1-1 and V is TRBV5-6, with 7 positions matching TRBD1. The CDR3 extends over 15 amino acids. J lost 2 bases, V lost 4 bases, and 8 bases had no gene match. Germline V gene data show CDR1 as SGHDT and CDR2 as YYEEEE. CDR3 region: CASSLLGQDNTEAFF. CDR3 sequence (DNA): TGTGCCAGCAGCCTTCTAGGACAGGACAACACTGAAGCTTTCTTT.